This entry lists 21 T cell receptor beta chains sequenced from one sample in a study of shared clonotypes between healthy human individuals. Some clones are missing from TCRdb's copy, which holds only in-frame ones; the method was immunoSEQ multiplex PCR. This table holds more than 2 million clones, over 85% found once. Sequenced sample: naive CD4+ T cells sorted from blood. Subset here: CD45RA+ positively selected. The receptors stem from a man between 18 and 35 years old in good health.

J is TRBJ2-1 and V is TRBV25-1; the D call may be TRBD1 or TRBD2 (5 bases each). Trimming shortened V by 5 bases and J by 12 bases, and 14 bases separated the two germline ends. CDR1 is MGHDK, CDR2 SYGVNS, per germline. This CDR3 region has 12 residues. The DNA for the CDR3 is TGTGCCAGCAGTTTGTTGGGGGAAGGGCAGTTCTTC. Residues: CASSLLGEGQFF.

This clone was recorded only once. V gene TRBV5-1 combines with J gene TRBJ1-6; 8 bases match TRBD1. The germline V gene has CDR1 SGHRS and CDR2 YFSETQ. Unmatched junction bases numbered 7, after V lost 2 bases and J lost 9 bases. The CDR3 has 15 amino acids. CDR3 nucleotides: TGCGCCAGCAGCTTTGGACAGGGAGTAGTTTCACCCCTCCACTTT. Translating gives CASSFGQGVVSPLHF.

Details on this clone: Other DNA sequences in the same sample also yield this CDR3. The rearrangement uses TRBV5-1 and TRBJ1-1; 8 nucleotides agree with TRBD1. The CDR3 has 14 amino acids. Germline V gene lookup returns CDR1 SGHRS and CDR2 YFSETQ. V lost 4 bases, J lost 2 bases, and 4 bases stayed unmatched. The CDR3 is CASSPGTGNTEAFF. CDR3 nucleotides: TGCGCCAGCAGCCCAGGGACAGGCAACACTGAAGCTTTCTTT.

The chain couples TRBV15 to TRBJ2-2; D is unclear. Looked up from germline, CDR1 is LNHNV and CDR2 is YYDKDF (reference sequence). V lost 3 bases, J lost 4 bases, and 6 bases lay in between. This CDR3 has 13 amino acids. The DNA for the CDR3 is TGTGCCACCAGCAGGGATATCACCGGGGAGCTGTTTTTT. Protein product: CATSRDITGELFF.

The CDR3 sequence is CASGGGGTDTQYF. CDR3 nucleotide sequence: TGCGCCAGCGGGGGCGGAGGCACAGATACGCAGTATTTT. The chain uses TRBV5-1 and TRBJ2-3, with TRBD1 as a possible D gene (6 bases). The V end was cut by 7 bases, the J end by 1 base, with 10 bases between. Germline V gene data show CDR1 as SGHRS and CDR2 as YFSETQ. The CDR3 has 13 residues.

This clone was seen once. The chain couples TRBV5-1 to TRBJ1-4; 8 nucleotides match TRBD1. CDR3 length: 16 amino acids. J gave up 0 bases and V 2 bases, and 3 bases lay outside the gene matches. CDR1 is SGHRS and CDR2 is YFSETQ in the germline V gene. As DNA, the CDR3 is TGCGCCAGCAGCTTAACAGGGGGATCAACTAATGAAAAACTGTTTTTT. Its protein product is CASSLTGGSTNEKLFF.

This chain links TRBV18 with TRBJ2-7; 8 bases fit TRBD2. The V and J ends lost 2 bases and 2 bases, in that order; junction bases with no gene match: 8. Germline values: CDR1 KGHSH, CDR2 LQKENI. This CDR3 has 16 amino acids. CDR3 DNA sequence: TGTGCCAGCTCACCAACGTACCAGCGGGAGACCTACGAGCAGTACTTC. Translated, it gives CASSPTYQRETYEQYF.

Details on this clone: In the same sample, other DNA sequences code for this CDR3. This chain uses TRBV28 with TRBJ2-7; a possible D gene is TRBD2 (6 bases). The CDR3 contains 13 residues. Germline CDR1 MDHEN, CDR2 SYDVKM. Trimming removed 7 bases at V and 1 base at J, with 11 bases between. The CDR3 coding sequence is TGTGCCAGCAATGCGGGGTCTTCCTACGAGCAGTACTTC. This translates into CASNAGSSYEQYF.

The rearrangement links TRBV28 to TRBJ1-6; no clear D gene. Germline CDR1 is MDHEN and CDR2 is SYDVKM. This CDR3 is 12 amino acids long. The V end was cut by 1 base, the J end by 14 bases, with 9 bases between. The CDR3 loop reads CASSLYGQALHF. CDR3 nucleotide sequence: TGTGCCAGCAGTTTATACGGGCAAGCCCTCCACTTT.

The chain combines TRBV4-1 with TRBJ2-1, with D uncertain. Trimming took off 1 base at V and 8 bases at J, with 21 bases between the two ends. CDR1 and CDR2 (germline): MGHRA, YSYEKL. The CDR3 runs to 17 residues. The CDR3 loop reads CASSQAHFLGSAYEQFF. The CDR3 DNA follows: TGCGCCAGCAGCCAAGCCCACTTCCTGGGATCGGCATATGAGCAGTTCTTC.

Note on this clone: One base away lies a much larger clone, so this may be a sequencing read error. The conserved final phenylalanine or tryptophan is absent from the CDR3, which likely points to a read error. The chain has TRBV7-9 and TRBJ2-7; 10 nucleotides match TRBD1. The CDR3 runs 16 residues. Trimming cost V 5 bases and J 4 bases; bases outside gene matches: 11. Germline CDR1 and CDR2: SEHNR and FQNEAQ (reference sequence). The CDR3 sequence is CASSLIADRGLYEQYS. The CDR3 coding sequence is TGTGCCAGCAGCCTTATAGCCGACAGGGGGCTTTACGAGCAGTACTCC.

A single count supports this clone. The V and J genes are TRBV6-1 and TRBJ2-1; maybe TRBD2 (6 bases). The CDR3 is made up of 15 amino acids. Per germline, CDR1 MNHNS and CDR2 SASEGT. The germline V and J ends were trimmed by 2 bases and 4 bases, with 12 bases remaining between them. The CDR3 nucleotides read TGTGCCAGCAGTGAACAGGGCGGGAAGTACAATGAGCAGTTCTTC. It codes for CASSEQGGKYNEQFF.

This sequence joins TRBV2 and TRBJ2-7; no clear D. With 2 bases removed from V and 7 bases from J, the gap between germline ends came to 18 bases. The length of the CDR3 is 15 residues. Per germline, CDR1 SNHLY and CDR2 FYNNEI. The CDR3 region is CASSESPPQAGEQYF. The CDR3 DNA reads as TGTGCCAGCAGTGAATCCCCCCCTCAGGCCGGAGAGCAGTACTTC.

The gene calls are TRBV6-5 and TRBJ2-1; 7 bases agree with TRBD2. The germline gives CDR1 MNHEY, CDR2 SVGAGI. The V gene end was trimmed by 8 bases and the J gene end by 3 bases; junction bases not matched to a gene: 10. The CDR3 covers 15 residues. This CDR3 reads CASLPAGPDYNEQFF. The CDR3 DNA follows: TGTGCCAGCCTCCCAGCGGGGCCGGACTACAATGAGCAGTTCTTC.

The genes are TRBV19 and TRBJ2-3; TRBD2 aligns across 8 bases. The V gene's germline CDR1 is LNHDA and CDR2 SQIVND (reference sequence). V was pared by 5 bases and J by 3 bases, with 7 bases of the junction left unmatched. This CDR3 is 15 amino acids long. CDR3 DNA: TGTGCCAGTAGTCCAAGCGGGAGCTGGACAGATACGCAGTATTTT. Amino acids: CASSPSGSWTDTQYF.

The V gene is TRBV4-3, the J gene TRBJ2-7; either TRBD1 or TRBD2 may supply D (5 bases each). Germline CDR1 is LGHNA and CDR2 is YSLEER. V was shortened by 1 base and J by 2 bases, with 15 bases between the two germline ends. The CDR3 totals 16 residues. DNA of the CDR3: TGCGCCAGCAGCCAAGGGGGGACGGGTTCAGCCTACGAGCAGTACTTC. The encoded protein is CASSQGGTGSAYEQYF.

This chain uses TRBV6-1 with TRBJ2-7; 10 nucleotides agree with TRBD1. Per germline, CDR1 MNHNS and CDR2 SASEGT. V was pared by 8 bases and J by 3 bases, with 4 bases of the junction left unmatched. The CDR3 consists of 13 residues. This chain's CDR3 is CASGRTGGYEQYF. Here the CDR3 DNA reads TGTGCCAGCGGGCGGACAGGGGGCTACGAGCAGTACTTC.

The chain is built from TRBV28 and TRBJ2-1; 8 bases are a match to TRBD2. J gave up 6 bases and V 6 bases, and 7 bases lay outside the gene matches. CDR1 and CDR2 from the germline V gene are MDHEN and SYDVKM. The CDR3 length is 14 residues. The CDR3 sequence is CASRNSGGANEQFF. The CDR3 DNA sequence: TGTGCCAGCAGGAACTCGGGGGGGGCCAATGAGCAGTTCTTC.

The chain couples TRBV7-2 to TRBJ1-2; D is perhaps TRBD1 (6 bases). Germline CDR1 SGHTA, CDR2 FQGNSA. There are 13 residues in the CDR3. V lost 4 bases and J lost 6, with 12 bases in between. The CDR3 sequence: CASSSNRVDGYTF. In nucleotides, the CDR3 is TGTGCCAGCAGCTCTAACAGGGTGGATGGCTACACCTTC.

The genes are TRBV18 and TRBJ2-5; no clear D gene. The germline V gene encodes CDR1 KGHSH and CDR2 LQKENI. The CDR3 is 12 residues long. V was pared by 3 bases and J by 10 bases, with 12 bases between. The CDR3 coding sequence is TGTGCCAGCTCACCGCGTGGGTCGTACCAGTACTTC. Residues: CASSPRGSYQYF.

The count of this clone is one. This sequence joins TRBV5-1 and TRBJ1-4; D not resolved. Germline CDR1 reads SGHRS; CDR2 reads YFSETQ. This CDR3 spans 16 amino acids. With 3 bases removed from V and 0 bases from J, the gap between germline ends came to 12 bases. The CDR3 region is CASSSAPIATNEKLFF. In DNA, the CDR3 is TGCGCCAGCAGCTCCGCACCCATTGCAACTAATGAAAAACTGTTTTTT. Full variable domain (outside the CDR3, taken from reference TRBV5-1 and TRBJ1-4): KAGVTQTPRYLIKTRGQQVTLSCSPISGHRSVSWYQQTPGQGLQFLFEYFSETQRNKGNFPGRFSGRQFSNSRSEMNVSTLELGDSALYLCASSSAPIATNEKLFFGSGTQLSVL.